The clone carrying this T cell receptor beta chain occurred a few times. Antigen: not known. This record comes from a study of T-cell reconstitution after alpha-beta-depleted transplantation in children. Unique molecular identifiers were used in preparing the TCRbeta library. TCRdb reprocessed the PCR reads via MiXCR and lists one record per CDR3 protein. The sample shows 580,000 or so distinct CDR3 sequences, roughly 23% of them seen only once. Whole-study results and caveats: Some patients' high day-60 TCRbeta diversity was traced to surviving recipient T cells and thymic progenitors. T cells produced anew were the main source of T-cell counts and diversity one year after transplant. The origin of alpha-beta T cells about two months after transplant was reportedly several hundred expanded graft clones.

The source of this sequence is a boy under two years old who had a stem cell transplant for acute myeloid leukemia, so the T cells may come from the graft donor. The material sequenced was PBMCs, mostly from graft donor cells, taken 360 days after TCRalphabeta/CD19-depleted stem cell transplant.

Here the CDR3 reads CSAPRRMNTEAFF. For the CDR3, the DNA is TGCAGTGCTCCGAGGAGGATGAACACTGAAGCTTTCTTT. V and J are TRBV20-1 and TRBJ1-1; D gene uncertain. The CDR3 has 13 amino acids. V was shortened by 5 bases and J by 0 bases, with 10 bases between the two germline ends. Germline V gene sequence: CDR1 DFQATT, CDR2 SNEGSKA (reference sequence).